The present TCR beta chain was sequenced within a study of T cell responses to AZD1222 COVID-19 vaccine. This clone was picked up one time. What it binds is unknown. General study results and limits: Only a handful of individuals given AZD1222 were seropositive at baseline. Dominant at 160-218 and 743-854, vaccine-associated CD4 TCRs also spanned spike. Spike-specific TCRs gained breadth and depth after people received two AZD1222 doses. White British ancestry dominated among donors, who included more females, and clonal diversity was possibly underestimated.

Assay used: immunoSEQ multiplex PCR; TCRdb lists only in-frame clones, some missing. Of roughly 99,000 clones listed, 80% to 95% are singletons. Per germline, CDR1 KGHSY and CDR2 FQNENV. This CDR3 spans 15 amino acids. V was pared by 0 bases and J by 4 bases, with 7 bases between. This sequence originates from an adult who received the AZD1222 COVID-19 vaccine. This chain links TRBV16 with TRBJ1-6, with D uncertain. The sample was peripheral blood, taken 28 days after the second AZD1222 dose. As DNA, the CDR3 is TGTGCCAGCAGCCAATCGATGGGGTATAATTCACCCCTCCACTTT. Protein product: CASSQSMGYNSPLHF.